Listed here are 15 T cell receptor beta chains from one sample, sequenced in a study of control samples from healthy donors and cancer patients. Only in-frame clones appear in the TCRdb table, and some are missing; sequencing was by immunoSEQ multiplex PCR. The sample consists of some 74,000 clones, about 88% of them appearing once. The sample consisted of blood. All receptors come from a woman aged 45-65 years in good health.

The V and J genes are TRBV11-3 and TRBJ1-4, with a weak D call TRBD1 (6 bases). Germline V gene lookup returns CDR1 SGHNT and CDR2 YENEEA. CDR3 length: 13 amino acids. Trimming stripped 5 bases from V and 7 bases from J, with 11 bases between. The CDR3 coding sequence is TGTGCCAGCAGCGCAGGGGTGGGTGAAAAACTGTTTTTT. It translates to CASSAGVGEKLFF.

This clone was recorded only once. The chain has TRBV6-5 and TRBJ2-3; possibly TRBD1 for D (6 bases). Trimming removed 5 bases from V and 6 bases from J, with 18 bases in between. Germline V lookup: CDR1 MNHEY, CDR2 SVGAGI. The CDR3 is 15 residues long. The CDR3 region has the DNA TGTGCCAGCAGTCCTACCTACAGGGTTGTGGATACGCAGTATTTT. Translated, it gives CASSPTYRVVDTQYF.

The chain joins TRBV19 to TRBJ1-2; tentative D call: TRBD1 (6 bases). Trimming stripped 1 base from V and 3 bases from J, with 12 bases between. The CDR3 totals 15 residues. Per germline, CDR1 LNHDA and CDR2 SQIVND (reference sequence). This CDR3 is CASSIVGGRDYGYTF. CDR3 DNA: TGTGCCAGTAGTATAGTCGGGGGGCGCGACTATGGCTACACCTTC.

The chain is built from TRBV7-2 and TRBJ1-4; unclear D gene. The CDR3 contains 16 residues. Trimming pared 5 bases from V and 0 bases from J, leaving 13 bases between. From germline, CDR1 is SGHTA and CDR2 FQGNSA. The CDR3 DNA reads as TGTGCCAGCAGCCTATGGGTTCGGGCAACTAATGAAAAACTGTTTTTT. Protein product: CASSLWVRATNEKLFF.

The J gene is TRBJ2-2, the V gene TRBV5-1; D not resolved. Per germline, CDR1 SGHRS and CDR2 YFSETQ. This CDR3 comprises 15 residues. V was pared by 5 bases and J by 7 bases, with 18 bases between. The CDR3 protein is CASREDGRVNGELFF. Written as DNA, the CDR3 is TGCGCCAGCAGAGAGGACGGCAGAGTGAACGGGGAGCTGTTTTTT.

The chain links TRBV2 to TRBJ1-2; D is unresolved. CDR1 and CDR2 from the germline V gene are SNHLY and FYNNEI. Trimming removed 3 bases at V and 6 bases at J, with 5 bases between. This CDR3 has 11 residues. The CDR3 nucleotides are TGTGCCAGCAGTGACAGGAATGGCTACACCTTC. As protein: CASSDRNGYTF. The variable domain in full, completed from reference TRBV2 and TRBJ1-2, reads EPEVTQTPSHQVTQMGQEVILRCVPISNHLYFYWYRQILGQKVEFLVSFYNNEISEKSEIFDDQFSVERPDGSNFTLKIRSTKLEDSAMYFCASSDRNGYTFGSGTRLTVV.

CDR3 in DNA: TGTGCCACCAGTGATTTGGACAGGGGGATGGTCGCAGATACGCAGTATTTT. This translates into CATSDLDRGMVADTQYF. The chain uses TRBV24-1 and TRBJ2-3; the match to TRBD1 covers 9 bases. Germline lookup yields CDR1 KGHDR and CDR2 SFDVKD. The CDR3 has 17 residues. V trimming: 0 bases; J trimming: 4 bases; junction bases outside the gene matches: 7.

This clone has more than one count but fewer than ten. The gene calls are TRBV11-2 and TRBJ1-5; D is uncertain. The CDR3 consists of 15 residues. Deletions cut 1 base from V and 3 bases from J, with 10 bases between. Germline CDR1 is SGHAT and CDR2 is FQNNGV. CDR3 DNA sequence: TGTGCCAGCAGCTTAGGTAACCTGGTCAATCAGCCCCAGCATTTT. This sequence encodes CASSLGNLVNQPQHF.

This sequence joins TRBV5-1 and TRBJ2-2, with a tentative D call TRBD1 (5 bases). CDR3 size: 13 residues. CDR1 and CDR2 from the germline V gene are SGHRS and YFSETQ. Trimming took off 6 bases at V and 3 bases at J, with 9 bases between the two ends. This CDR3 is CASKGVDTGELFF. CDR3 sequence (DNA): TGCGCCAGCAAAGGGGTGGACACCGGGGAGCTGTTTTTT. The variable domain in full, with the rest retrieved from reference TRBV5-1 and TRBJ2-2, is KAGVTQTPRYLIKTRGQQVTLSCSPISGHRSVSWYQQTPGQGLQFLFEYFSETQRNKGNFPGRFSGRQFSNSRSEMNVSTLELGDSALYLCASKGVDTGELFFGEGSRLTVL.

This sequence joins TRBV5-6 and TRBJ2-3, with 7 bases lining up with TRBD1. Germline-derived CDR1 and CDR2 are SGHDT and YYEEEE. The CDR3 runs to 14 residues. Losses at the gene ends were 4 bases for V and 1 base for J; bases not matched to a gene: 3. The CDR3: CASSRQGGTDTQYF. The CDR3 DNA reads as TGTGCCAGCAGCCGACAGGGAGGCACAGATACGCAGTATTTT. Variable domain in full (rest from reference TRBV5-6 and TRBJ2-3): DAGVTQSPTHLIKTRGQQVTLRCSPKSGHDTVSWYQQALGQGPQFIFQYYEEEERQRGNFPDRFSGHQFPNYSSELNVNALLLGDSALYLCASSRQGGTDTQYFGPGTRLTVL.

The chain combines TRBV7-9 with TRBJ1-1; no clear D gene. V lost 2 bases and J lost 3, with 4 bases in between. The CDR3 is made up of 12 amino acids. In germline, CDR1 is SEHNR, CDR2 FQNEAQ (reference sequence). The CDR3 sequence is CASSLYDTEAFF. The CDR3 region has the DNA TGTGCCAGCAGCTTATACGACACTGAAGCTTTCTTT.

The rearrangement links TRBV19 to TRBJ2-3, with a weak D call TRBD2 (6 bases). The CDR3 runs to 14 residues. Germline CDR1 LNHDA, CDR2 SQIVND (reference sequence). Trimming removed 9 bases at V and 0 bases at J, with 13 bases between. CDR3 coding DNA: TGTGCCAGCGCCGGGGGACTGAGCACAGATACGCAGTATTTT. Its protein is CASAGGLSTDTQYF.

The J gene is TRBJ2-7, the V gene TRBV2, with D possibly being TRBD1 (6 bases). CDR3 length: 14 amino acids. Germline loops: CDR1 SNHLY, CDR2 FYNNEI. Trimming cost V 6 bases and J 1 base, with 13 bases left between them. CDR3 in DNA: TGTGCCAGCAGACAGGACAGATTTTCCTACGAGCAGTACTTC. It is translated as CASRQDRFSYEQYF.

The chain couples TRBV30 to TRBJ1-1; 7 bases are a match to TRBD1. After removal of 3 bases from V and 4 bases from J, the junction contained 5 bases not matched to a gene. In germline, CDR1 is GTSNPN, CDR2 SVGIG (reference sequence). The CDR3 sequence is 13 residues long. CDR3 sequence: CAWSAGGGTEAFF. CDR3 in DNA: TGTGCCTGGAGCGCAGGGGGAGGCACTGAAGCTTTCTTT.

The chain combines TRBV19 with TRBJ2-7; D possibly corresponds to TRBD2 (6 bases). V lost 1 base and J 9 bases, leaving 16 bases between the germline ends. This CDR3 comprises 14 residues. Germline V CDR1 and CDR2: LNHDA, SQIVND (reference sequence). CDR3 DNA: TGTGCCAGTAGTATAGGCACTGCCGGGGGATGGCAGTACTTC. It encodes CASSIGTAGGWQYF.